This T cell receptor beta chain appears in the sequencing data of a study of blood T cell repertoires in COVID-19. Study-wide context: Sample material is recorded as cDNA or gDNA derived from T cells, B-cell-depleted T cells, or PBMCs.

Repertoires were generated with immunoSEQ multiplex PCR, while TCRdb's copy carries only in-frame clones and drops some. The table lists roughly 180,000 clones, more than 75% of them singletons. Participant age was about 18 to 89 years, and participants resided in 20 to 30 US areas. Researchers sorted participants into cohorts using their self-reported clinical history. Recovery among Cohort 3 donors was established by two negative PCRs, clearance, or symptom resolution. The V end lost 2 bases, the J end lost 7 bases, and 9 bases lay between the germline ends. The CDR3 covers 12 residues. Germline values: CDR1 MNHEY, CDR2 SMNVEV (reference sequence).

The specimen was PBMCs or T cells enriched from blood (not recorded which). This receptor was obtained from a woman in her twenties or thirties who had recovered from COVID-19. The chain couples TRBV27 to TRBJ2-7, with D tentatively TRBD1 (5 bases). CDR3 loop: CASSLGRGEQYF. The CDR3 DNA reads TGTGCCAGCAGTTTAGGTAGGGGTGAGCAGTACTTC.